The 30 T cell receptor beta chains listed next were all sequenced from one sample in a study of CD8 T cells in Susac syndrome. With random hexamers, about 0.45 to 1 ug RNA was reverse transcribed. One entry per CDR3 protein results from TCRdb running MiXCR on the immunoSEQ multiplex PCR reads. The sample includes 200,000 to 250,000 distinct CDR3 sequences, about 94% of them seen just once. Material for sequencing was CD4+ T cells from PBMCs. The receptors here all came from a human donor with Susac syndrome.

J is TRBJ2-2 and V is TRBV28; 7 bases map to TRBD1. CDR1 and CDR2 (germline): MDHEN, SYDVKM. This CDR3 spans 15 amino acids. Trimming took 1 base from V and 7 from J; bases not matched to a gene: 6. CDR3 sequence (DNA): TGTGCCAGCAGTTTATACGGGACAGTAGTCGGGGAGCTGTTTTTT. Its translation: CASSLYGTVVGELFF.

The chain combines TRBV24-1 with TRBJ2-1; perhaps TRBD2 as D (5 bases). Germline V CDR1 and CDR2: KGHDR, SFDVKD. V lost 9 bases, J lost 0 bases, and 17 bases lay in between. The length of the CDR3 is 16 residues. CDR3 sequence: CATRLAGPPSYNEQFF. Here the CDR3 DNA reads TGTGCCACCCGTCTAGCTGGGCCTCCCTCCTACAATGAGCAGTTCTTC.

This clonotype has just one count. This chain connects TRBV20-1 to TRBJ2-7; TRBD1 or TRBD2 may be the D gene (5 bases each). Trimming removed 5 bases at V and 3 bases at J, with 14 bases between. Germline V gene sequence: CDR1 DFQATT, CDR2 SNEGSKA (reference sequence). The CDR3 contains 13 residues. The CDR3 DNA reads TGCAGTGCTGGTCGGGGCCGTGACTACGAGCAGTACTTC. This translates into CSAGRGRDYEQYF.

This chain joins TRBV19 and TRBJ2-2; D gene ambiguous. This CDR3 region has 17 residues. The V end was cut by 4 bases, the J end by 2 bases, with 17 bases between. Per germline, CDR1 LNHDA and CDR2 SQIVND (reference sequence). Here the CDR3 DNA reads TGTGCCAGTAGTAGGCCACGTGGCACCCCTAACACCGGGGAGCTGTTTTTT. The encoded protein is CASSRPRGTPNTGELFF.

CDR3 in DNA: TGTGCCAGCAGTTATGAAAGCGGAACCGGGAAGACCCAGTACTTC. Protein sequence: CASSYESGTGKTQYF. The chain is built from TRBV6-2 or TRBV6-3 and TRBJ2-5; possibly TRBD2 for D (5 bases). CDR1 is MNHEY and CDR2 is SVGEGT in the germline V gene. The V gene lost 3 bases and the J gene lost 6 bases, with 17 bases spanning the gap. CDR3 length: 15 amino acids.

This chain connects TRBV20-1 to TRBJ2-1, with D maybe TRBD2 (6 bases). V was trimmed by 3 bases and J by 4 bases, leaving 13 bases between them. CDR3 length: 14 amino acids. The germline V gene has CDR1 DFQATT and CDR2 SNEGSKA (reference sequence). The CDR3, as DNA: TGCAGTGCTAGTAGCGGTGATCCGTACAATGAGCAGTTCTTC. Residues: CSASSGDPYNEQFF.

The rearrangement uses TRBV29-1 and TRBJ1-1, with D possibly TRBD1 on 6 matching bases. With 2 bases removed from V and 7 bases from J, the gap between germline ends came to 17 bases. The CDR3 covers 14 residues. Looked up from germline, CDR1 is SQVTM and CDR2 is ANQGSEA. The CDR3 loop reads CSVESIGTKDEAFF. In nucleotides, the CDR3 is TGCAGCGTTGAATCCATCGGGACAAAGGATGAAGCTTTCTTT.

J is TRBJ2-5 and V is TRBV30; D gene unclear. The CDR3 runs 12 residues. The ends were cut back, 1 base at V and 5 bases at J, with 8 bases in the middle. Germline-derived CDR1 and CDR2 are GTSNPN and SVGIG (reference sequence). CDR3 bases: TGTGCCTGGAGTGCCCCGTTTGAGACCCAGTACTTC. This sequence encodes CAWSAPFETQYF. The variable domain in full, with the rest retrieved from reference TRBV30 and TRBJ2-5, is SQTIHQWPATLVQPVGSPLSLECTVEGTSNPNLYWYRQAAGRGLQLLFYSVGIGQISSEVPQNLSASRPQDRQFILSSKKLLLSDSGFYLCAWSAPFETQYFGPGTRLLVL.

V and J are TRBV6-5 and TRBJ1-4, with D uncertain. Germline V gene data show CDR1 as MNHEY and CDR2 as SVGAGI. This CDR3 region has 14 residues. V lost 2 bases, J lost 3 bases, and 7 bases lay in between. The CDR3 DNA reads as TGTGCCAGCAGTTACAGGCAGCCTAATGAAAAACTGTTTTTT. Its translation: CASSYRQPNEKLFF.

The V call is TRBV20-1, the J call TRBJ1-2; 8 bases align to TRBD1. The V gene's germline CDR1 is DFQATT and CDR2 SNEGSKA (reference sequence). With V trimmed by 6 bases and J by 8 bases, 14 bases remained unmatched. This CDR3 is 14 amino acids long. CDR3 coding DNA: TGCAGTGCCCCCGGGGGGGAACAGGGGGGAGGCTACACCTTC. Protein sequence: CSAPGGEQGGGYTF.

The V gene is TRBV3-1, the J gene TRBJ1-5; no clear D. The CDR3 covers 17 residues. Germline V gene data show CDR1 as LGHDT and CDR2 as YNNKEL (reference sequence). The V and J ends lost 7 bases and 0 bases respectively, with 19 bases between them. CDR3 amino acids: CASIQRYGQYSNQPQHF. The DNA of the CDR3 is TGTGCCAGCATCCAGAGATACGGGCAGTATAGCAATCAGCCCCAGCATTTT.

The chain employs TRBV5-1 and TRBJ1-1; 9 nucleotides agree with TRBD1. The CDR3 consists of 17 residues. The trim removed 0 bases at V and 6 bases at J, leaving 12 bases unmatched. Germline-derived CDR1 and CDR2 are SGHRS and YFSETQ. As DNA, the CDR3 is TGCGCCAGCAGCTTGGTGGGACAGGGACCTGATGGGGCTGAAGCTTTCTTT. It yields the protein CASSLVGQGPDGAEAFF.

The V and J genes are TRBV28 and TRBJ1-4; no definite D call. There are 13 residues in the CDR3. Germline V gene sequence: CDR1 MDHEN, CDR2 SYDVKM. V lost 2 bases and J 4 bases, leaving 5 bases between the germline ends. This CDR3 reads CASSLTYNEKLFF. In nucleotides, the CDR3 is TGTGCCAGCAGTTTAACCTATAATGAAAAACTGTTTTTT.

This sequence joins TRBV20-1 and TRBJ1-6, with TRBD1 matching over 8 bases. With V trimmed by 5 bases and J by 8 bases, 14 bases remained unmatched. The CDR3 runs to 16 residues. CDR1 is DFQATT and CDR2 is SNEGSKA in the germline V gene (reference sequence). In nucleotides, the CDR3 is TGCAGTGCTCAGGGAGGAGTCAGGGGGCCGGATTCACCCCTCCACTTT. This codes for CSAQGGVRGPDSPLHF.

The V call is TRBV9, the J call TRBJ1-5; no definite D call. The V end was cut by 2 bases, the J end by 7 bases, with 13 bases between. Germline CDR1 reads SGDLS; CDR2 reads YYNGEE. The length of the CDR3 is 14 residues. In DNA, the CDR3 is TGTGCCAGCAGCGTCTCAGGCGTGGGGCAGCCCCAGCATTTT. It specifies CASSVSGVGQPQHF.

The chain links TRBV20-1 to TRBJ1-6; the D gene is possibly TRBD1 (5 bases). The length of the CDR3 is 12 residues. Germline values: CDR1 DFQATT, CDR2 SNEGSKA (reference sequence). The V and J ends lost 2 bases and 8 bases respectively, with 7 bases between them. DNA of the CDR3: TGCAGTGCTAGACAGGGAGATTCACCCCTCCACTTT. It codes for CSARQGDSPLHF.

The chain uses TRBV10-3 and TRBJ2-3, with D possibly called TRBD1 or TRBD2 (5 bases each). Trimming removed 5 bases from V and 2 bases from J, with 14 bases in between. Germline lookup yields CDR1 ENHRY and CDR2 SYGVKD. This CDR3 is built from 15 residues. CDR3 residues: CAISTRDRDTDTQYF. In DNA form, the CDR3 reads TGTGCCATCAGTACCCGGGACCGAGACACAGATACGCAGTATTTT.

The J gene is TRBJ2-7, the V gene TRBV5-6; 15 nucleotides agree with TRBD2. Trimming took 3 bases from V and 3 from J; bases not matched to a gene: 7. Looked up from germline, CDR1 is SGHDT and CDR2 is YYEEEE. This CDR3 spans 17 amino acids. Here the CDR3 reads CASSSRLGLAGGYEQYF. CDR3 nucleotide sequence: TGTGCCAGCAGCTCGCGACTGGGACTAGCGGGGGGCTACGAGCAGTACTTC.

The chain couples TRBV20-1 to TRBJ2-5; D possibly uses TRBD1 or TRBD2 (5 bases each). CDR3 size: 15 residues. Germline V gene sequence: CDR1 DFQATT, CDR2 SNEGSKA (reference sequence). The V gene lost 1 base and the J gene lost 5 bases, with 17 bases spanning the gap. CDR3 sequence reads: CSARVGAAVSETQYF. Written as DNA, the CDR3 is TGCAGTGCTAGAGTCGGGGCAGCCGTTTCGGAGACCCAGTACTTC.

The CDR3 coding sequence is TGTGCCAGCAGGACACAGGGGGCGGGAAATTCACCCCTCCACTTT. Residues: CASRTQGAGNSPLHF. The rearrangement uses TRBV6-5 and TRBJ1-6, with 9 bases matching TRBD1. Germline loops: CDR1 MNHEY, CDR2 SVGAGI. V lost 6 bases and J lost 7; bases outside the gene matches: 7. CDR3 length: 15 residues.

V gene TRBV7-9 combines with J gene TRBJ2-5; possible D gene TRBD2, 6 bases. Germline loops: CDR1 SEHNR, CDR2 FQNEAQ (reference sequence). Trimming pared 8 bases from V and 5 bases from J, leaving 9 bases between. This CDR3 is 11 amino acids long. This CDR3 reads CASAGLETQYF. Here the CDR3 DNA reads TGTGCCAGCGCGGGATTGGAGACCCAGTACTTC.

The chain uses TRBV6-5 and TRBJ2-7, with 7 bases that match TRBD1. Unmatched junction bases numbered 14, after V lost 4 bases and J lost 2 bases. The CDR3 runs to 17 residues. Germline V lookup: CDR1 MNHEY, CDR2 SVGAGI. CDR3 loop: CASSSRMDRPFTYEQYF. CDR3 DNA sequence: TGTGCCAGCAGTTCCCGGATGGACAGGCCTTTTACCTACGAGCAGTACTTC.

V gene TRBV20-1 combines with J gene TRBJ1-1; possible D gene TRBD1, 5 bases. Trimming left V 2 bases short and J 5 bases short, with 9 bases between. Germline loops: CDR1 DFQATT, CDR2 SNEGSKA (reference sequence). The CDR3 covers 12 residues. The CDR3 loop reads CSARKGLTEAFF. The CDR3 bases are TGCAGTGCTAGAAAGGGGCTAACTGAAGCTTTCTTT.

This chain connects TRBV30 to TRBJ1-4, with 12 bases aligning to TRBD1. The germline V gene encodes CDR1 GTSNPN and CDR2 SVGIG (reference sequence). V dropped 2 bases and J dropped 10; count of bases not matched to a gene: 5. The CDR3 length is 14 residues. The CDR3 spells CAWSIGDRGRKLFF. The CDR3 coding sequence is TGTGCCTGGAGTATAGGGGACAGGGGGCGAAAACTGTTTTTT.

The CDR3 reads CASSQNAGTGYGNEQFF. DNA of the CDR3: TGCGCCAGCAGCCAAAACGCTGGGACAGGGTATGGGAATGAGCAGTTCTTC. J is TRBJ2-1 and V is TRBV5-1; 9 bases align to TRBD1. The junction had 15 bases not matched to a gene; V was cut back by 4 bases and J by 7 bases. The CDR3 consists of 17 residues. The germline V gene encodes CDR1 SGHRS and CDR2 YFSETQ.

This chain joins TRBV10-3 and TRBJ2-5; the D is unclear. Between the trimmed V and J ends, which lost 0 bases and 2 bases, there was a span of 13 bases. The CDR3 is made up of 16 amino acids. Germline values: CDR1 ENHRY, CDR2 SYGVKD. The CDR3 DNA reads as TGTGCCATCAGTGAGTCAGGACGGACGACTCAAGAGACCCAGTACTTC. Translation: CAISESGRTTQETQYF.

CDR3: CASSDSRERNYGYTF. In DNA form, the CDR3 reads TGTGCCAGCAGTGATTCCCGGGAGCGGAACTATGGCTACACCTTC. The V call is TRBV2, the J call TRBJ1-2; D unresolved. The V gene lost 3 bases and the J gene lost 2 bases, with 13 bases spanning the gap. CDR3 length: 15 amino acids. Germline V gives CDR1 SNHLY, CDR2 FYNNEI.

In DNA, the CDR3 is TGTGCCAGCACCCCAGATAGCTCCTACAATGAGCAGTTCTTC. Its translation is CASTPDSSYNEQFF. The chain links TRBV7-3 to TRBJ2-1; D unresolved. The CDR3 has 14 amino acids. Trimming stripped 7 bases from V and 0 bases from J, with 10 bases between. The V gene's germline CDR1 is SGHTA and CDR2 FQGTGA.

The chain is built from TRBV29-1 and TRBJ2-3; D is perhaps TRBD1 or TRBD2 (5 bases each). V shed 6 bases and J shed 5 bases, with 15 bases lying between them. CDR3 length: 13 residues. Germline V gene lookup returns CDR1 SQVTM and CDR2 ANQGSEA. CDR3 bases: TGCAGCGTAGATTGGGACGATGAAGATACGCAGTATTTT. It encodes CSVDWDDEDTQYF.

V gene TRBV30 combines with J gene TRBJ1-2; D not certain. Germline CDR1 reads GTSNPN; CDR2 reads SVGIG (reference sequence). V lost 0 bases and J lost 3, with 11 bases in between. The CDR3 runs to 14 residues. CDR3 DNA sequence: TGTGCCTGGAGTGTATGGCAGGCGGACTATGGCTACACCTTC. Its translation: CAWSVWQADYGYTF.